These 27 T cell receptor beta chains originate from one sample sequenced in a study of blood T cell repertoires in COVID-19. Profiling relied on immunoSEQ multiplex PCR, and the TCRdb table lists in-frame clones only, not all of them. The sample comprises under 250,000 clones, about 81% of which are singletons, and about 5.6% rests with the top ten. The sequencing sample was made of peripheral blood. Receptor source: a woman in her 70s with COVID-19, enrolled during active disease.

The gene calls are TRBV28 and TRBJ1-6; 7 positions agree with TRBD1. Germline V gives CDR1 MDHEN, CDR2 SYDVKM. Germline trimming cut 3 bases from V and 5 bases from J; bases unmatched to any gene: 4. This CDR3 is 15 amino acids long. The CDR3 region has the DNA TGTGCCAGCAGTTTCGGGACAGTTAATAATTCACCCCTCCACTTT. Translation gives CASSFGTVNNSPLHF. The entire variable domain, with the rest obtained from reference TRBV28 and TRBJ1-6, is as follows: DVKVTQSSRYLVKRTGEKVFLECVQDMDHENMFWYRQDPGLGLRLIYFSYDVKMKEKGDIPEGYSVSREKKERFSLILESASTNQTSMYLCASSFGTVNNSPLHFGNGTRLTVT.

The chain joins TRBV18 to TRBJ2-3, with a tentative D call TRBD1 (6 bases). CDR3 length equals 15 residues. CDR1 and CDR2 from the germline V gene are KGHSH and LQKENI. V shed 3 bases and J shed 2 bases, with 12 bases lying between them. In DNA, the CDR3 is TGTGCCAGCTCACCCGGGACAATTTCCACAGATACGCAGTATTTT. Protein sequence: CASSPGTISTDTQYF.

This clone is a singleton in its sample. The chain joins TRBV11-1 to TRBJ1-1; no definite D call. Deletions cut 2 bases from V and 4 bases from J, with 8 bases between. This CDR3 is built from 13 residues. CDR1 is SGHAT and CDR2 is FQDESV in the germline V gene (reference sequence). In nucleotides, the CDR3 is TGTGCCAGCAGCTTAAACGGAGTCACTGAAGCTTTCTTT. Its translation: CASSLNGVTEAFF.

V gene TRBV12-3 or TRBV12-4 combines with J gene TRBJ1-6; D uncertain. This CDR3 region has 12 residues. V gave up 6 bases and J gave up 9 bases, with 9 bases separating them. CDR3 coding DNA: TGTGCCAGCAGACTCCCGTCTTCACCCCTCCACTTT. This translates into CASRLPSSPLHF.

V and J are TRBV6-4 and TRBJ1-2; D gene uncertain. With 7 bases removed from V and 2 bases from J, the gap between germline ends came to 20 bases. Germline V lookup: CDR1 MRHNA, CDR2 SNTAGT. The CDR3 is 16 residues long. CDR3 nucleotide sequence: TGTGCCAGCACGAAAGGGAGGGCCTCCCACAACTATGGCTACACCTTC. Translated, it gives CASTKGRASHNYGYTF.

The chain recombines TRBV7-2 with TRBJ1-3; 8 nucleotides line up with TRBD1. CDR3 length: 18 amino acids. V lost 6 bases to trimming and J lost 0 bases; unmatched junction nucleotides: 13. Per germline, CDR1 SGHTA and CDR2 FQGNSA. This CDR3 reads CASRPQGGAQHSGNTIYF. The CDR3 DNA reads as TGTGCCAGCAGACCACAGGGGGGGGCCCAACACTCTGGAAACACCATATATTTT.

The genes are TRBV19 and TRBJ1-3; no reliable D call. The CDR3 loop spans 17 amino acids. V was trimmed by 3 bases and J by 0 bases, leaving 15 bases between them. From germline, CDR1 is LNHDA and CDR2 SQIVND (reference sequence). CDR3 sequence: CASSIEISVSSGNTIYF. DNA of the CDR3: TGTGCCAGTAGTATTGAAATCAGCGTGAGCTCTGGAAACACCATATATTTT. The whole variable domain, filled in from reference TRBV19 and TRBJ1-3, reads DGGITQSPKYLFRKEGQNVTLSCEQNLNHDAMYWYRQDPGQGLRLIYYSQIVNDFQKGDIAEGYSVSREKKESFPLTVTSAQKNPTAFYLCASSIEISVSSGNTIYFGEGSWLTVV.

The CDR3 sequence is CASSLGPGNSPLHF. The CDR3, as DNA: TGTGCCAGCAGCTTAGGGCCGGGGAATTCACCCCTCCACTTT. The chain carries TRBV11-2 and TRBJ1-6; D is undetermined. The CDR3 is 14 amino acids. V lost 1 base, J lost 7 bases, and 8 bases lay in between. In germline, CDR1 is SGHAT, CDR2 FQNNGV.

In DNA form, the CDR3 reads TGTGCCAGCAGCCTAACCCAAACCAACTACGAGCAGTACTTC. Translation: CASSLTQTNYEQYF. The gene calls are TRBV7-2 and TRBJ2-7, with no clear D. This CDR3 has 14 amino acids. The V end was cut by 5 bases, the J end by 3 bases, with 14 bases between. Germline CDR1 reads SGHTA; CDR2 reads FQGNSA.

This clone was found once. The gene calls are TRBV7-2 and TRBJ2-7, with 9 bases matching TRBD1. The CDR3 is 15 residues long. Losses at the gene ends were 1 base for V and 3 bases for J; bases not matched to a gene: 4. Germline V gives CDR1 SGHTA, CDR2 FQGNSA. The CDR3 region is CASSLDRGLIYEQYF. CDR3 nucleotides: TGTGCCAGCAGCTTAGACAGGGGGCTTATCTACGAGCAGTACTTC.

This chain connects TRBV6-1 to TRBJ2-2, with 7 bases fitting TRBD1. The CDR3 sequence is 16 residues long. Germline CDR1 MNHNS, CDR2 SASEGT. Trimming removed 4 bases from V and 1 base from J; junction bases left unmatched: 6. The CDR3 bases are TGTGCCAGCAGTGCGAACAGGGGAGTGAACACCGGGGAGCTGTTTTTT. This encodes CASSANRGVNTGELFF.

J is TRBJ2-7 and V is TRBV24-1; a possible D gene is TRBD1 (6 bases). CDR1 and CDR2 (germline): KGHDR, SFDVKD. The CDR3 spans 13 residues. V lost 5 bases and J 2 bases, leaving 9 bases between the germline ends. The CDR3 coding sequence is TGTGCCACCAGTGGGGGACACCCCTACGAGCAGTACTTC. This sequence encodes CATSGGHPYEQYF.

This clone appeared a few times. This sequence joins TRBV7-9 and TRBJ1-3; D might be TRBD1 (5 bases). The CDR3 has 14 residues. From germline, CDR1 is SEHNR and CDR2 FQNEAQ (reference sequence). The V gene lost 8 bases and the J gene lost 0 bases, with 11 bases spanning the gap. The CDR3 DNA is TGTGCCAGCGAACAGGTGAACTCTGGAAACACCATATATTTT. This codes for CASEQVNSGNTIYF.

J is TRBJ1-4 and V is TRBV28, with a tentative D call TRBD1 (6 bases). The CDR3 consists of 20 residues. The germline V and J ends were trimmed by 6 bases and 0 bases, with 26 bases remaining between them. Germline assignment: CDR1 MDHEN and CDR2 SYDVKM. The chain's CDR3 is CASSRGGTWSLIATNEKLFF. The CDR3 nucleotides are TGTGCCAGCAGCAGAGGGGGAACCTGGTCATTAATTGCAACTAATGAAAAACTGTTTTTT.

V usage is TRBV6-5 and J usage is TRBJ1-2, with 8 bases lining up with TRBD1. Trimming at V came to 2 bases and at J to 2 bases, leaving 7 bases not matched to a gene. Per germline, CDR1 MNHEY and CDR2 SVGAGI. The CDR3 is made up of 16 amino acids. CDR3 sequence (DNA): TGTGCCAGCAGTTACGGATGGGACAGGTTGAACTATGGCTACACCTTC. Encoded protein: CASSYGWDRLNYGYTF.

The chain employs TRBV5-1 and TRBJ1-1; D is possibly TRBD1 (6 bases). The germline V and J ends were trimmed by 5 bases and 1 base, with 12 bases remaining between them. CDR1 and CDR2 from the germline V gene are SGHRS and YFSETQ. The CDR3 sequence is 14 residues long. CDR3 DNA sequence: TGCGCCAGCAGGATGTGGACAGAGAACACTGAAGCTTTCTTT. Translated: CASRMWTENTEAFF. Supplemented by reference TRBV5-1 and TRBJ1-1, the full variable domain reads KAGVTQTPRYLIKTRGQQVTLSCSPISGHRSVSWYQQTPGQGLQFLFEYFSETQRNKGNFPGRFSGRQFSNSRSEMNVSTLELGDSALYLCASRMWTENTEAFFGQGTRLTVV.

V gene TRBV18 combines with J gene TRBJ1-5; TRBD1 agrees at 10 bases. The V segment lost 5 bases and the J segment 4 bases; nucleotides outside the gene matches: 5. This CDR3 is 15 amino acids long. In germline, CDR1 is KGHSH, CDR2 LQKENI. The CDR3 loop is CASSDGTGENQPQHF. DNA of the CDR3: TGTGCCAGCTCAGACGGGACAGGGGAAAATCAGCCCCAGCATTTT.

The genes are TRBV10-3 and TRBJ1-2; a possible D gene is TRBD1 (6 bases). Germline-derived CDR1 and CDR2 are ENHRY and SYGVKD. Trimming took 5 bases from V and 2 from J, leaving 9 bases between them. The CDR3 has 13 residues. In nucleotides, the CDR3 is TGTGCCATCAGTTTAGACAGGAACTATGGCTACACCTTC. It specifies CAISLDRNYGYTF.

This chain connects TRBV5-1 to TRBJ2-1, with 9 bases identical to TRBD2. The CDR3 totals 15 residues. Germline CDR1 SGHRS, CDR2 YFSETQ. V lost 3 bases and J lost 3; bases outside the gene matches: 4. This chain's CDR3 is CASSSSAGGYNEQFF. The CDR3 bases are TGCGCCAGCAGCTCTTCAGCGGGAGGCTACAATGAGCAGTTCTTC. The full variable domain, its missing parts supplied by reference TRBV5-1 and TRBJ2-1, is KAGVTQTPRYLIKTRGQQVTLSCSPISGHRSVSWYQQTPGQGLQFLFEYFSETQRNKGNFPGRFSGRQFSNSRSEMNVSTLELGDSALYLCASSSSAGGYNEQFFGPGTRLTVL.

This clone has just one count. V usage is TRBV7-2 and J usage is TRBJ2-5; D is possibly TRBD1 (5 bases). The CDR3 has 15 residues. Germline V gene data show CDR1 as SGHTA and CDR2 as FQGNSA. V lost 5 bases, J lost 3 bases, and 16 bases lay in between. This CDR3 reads CASSIDRRREETQYF. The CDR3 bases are TGTGCCAGCAGCATCGACAGAAGAAGGGAAGAGACCCAGTACTTC.

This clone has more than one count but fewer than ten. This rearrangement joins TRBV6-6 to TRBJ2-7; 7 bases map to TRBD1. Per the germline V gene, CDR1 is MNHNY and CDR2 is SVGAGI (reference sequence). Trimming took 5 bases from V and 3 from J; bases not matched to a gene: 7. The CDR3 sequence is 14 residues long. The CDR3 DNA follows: TGTGCCAGCAGTACTGTGGACAGGCGCTACGAGCAGTACTTC. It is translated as CASSTVDRRYEQYF.

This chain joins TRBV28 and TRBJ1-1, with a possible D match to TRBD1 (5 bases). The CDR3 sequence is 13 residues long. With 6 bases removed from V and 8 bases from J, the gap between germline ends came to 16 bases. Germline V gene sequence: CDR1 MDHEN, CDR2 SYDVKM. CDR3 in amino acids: CASSQIGAPEAFF. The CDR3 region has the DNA TGTGCCAGCAGCCAGATAGGGGCGCCCGAAGCTTTCTTT.

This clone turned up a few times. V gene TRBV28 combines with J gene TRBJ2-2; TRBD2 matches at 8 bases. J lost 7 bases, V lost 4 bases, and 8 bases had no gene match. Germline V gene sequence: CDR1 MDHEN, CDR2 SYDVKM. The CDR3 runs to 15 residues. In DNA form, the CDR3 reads TGTGCCAGCAGTTCCCCAGGACTAGCTGGCGGGGAGCTGTTTTTT. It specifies CASSSPGLAGGELFF. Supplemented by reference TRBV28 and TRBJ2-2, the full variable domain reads DVKVTQSSRYLVKRTGEKVFLECVQDMDHENMFWYRQDPGLGLRLIYFSYDVKMKEKGDIPEGYSVSREKKERFSLILESASTNQTSMYLCASSSPGLAGGELFFGEGSRLTVL.

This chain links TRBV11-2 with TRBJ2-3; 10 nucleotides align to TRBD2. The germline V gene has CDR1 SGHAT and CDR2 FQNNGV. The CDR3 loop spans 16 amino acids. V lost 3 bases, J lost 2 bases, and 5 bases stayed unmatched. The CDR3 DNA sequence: TGTGCCAGCAGCTTGGAGCTAGCGGGAGACACAGATACGCAGTATTTT. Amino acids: CASSLELAGDTDTQYF.

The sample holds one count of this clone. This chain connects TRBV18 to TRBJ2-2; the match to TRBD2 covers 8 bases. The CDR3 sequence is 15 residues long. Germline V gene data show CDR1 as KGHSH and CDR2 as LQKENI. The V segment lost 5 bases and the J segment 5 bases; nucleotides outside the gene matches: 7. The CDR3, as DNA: TGTGCCAGCTCATCACTAGCGGATGGGACCGGGGAGCTGTTTTTT. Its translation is CASSSLADGTGELFF.

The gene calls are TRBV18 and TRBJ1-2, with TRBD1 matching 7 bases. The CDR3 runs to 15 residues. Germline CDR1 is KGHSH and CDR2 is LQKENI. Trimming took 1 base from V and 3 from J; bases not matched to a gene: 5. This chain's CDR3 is CASSPRTDRDYGYTF. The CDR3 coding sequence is TGTGCCAGCTCACCACGGACTGACAGGGACTATGGCTACACCTTC.

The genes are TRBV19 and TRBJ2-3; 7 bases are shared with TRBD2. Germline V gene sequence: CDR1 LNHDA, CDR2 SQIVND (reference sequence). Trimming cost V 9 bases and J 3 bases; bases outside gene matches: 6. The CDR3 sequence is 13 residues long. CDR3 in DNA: TGTGCCAGCAAGCGGGAAAGGACAGATACGCAGTATTTT. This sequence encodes CASKRERTDTQYF.